The present TCR beta chain was sequenced within a study of blood T cell repertoires in COVID-19. Study information: The United States, Italy and Spain supplied acute and convalescent COVID-19 samples. The cDNA or gDNA used as material had been derived from T cells, B-cell-depleted T cells, or PBMCs.

Authors' processing steps: Using reference gene primer amplification, nucleated cell counts were estimated. Method: immunoSEQ multiplex PCR; TCRdb's copy keeps in-frame clones and lacks some. That table furnishes V, J and clone size, whereas the DNA furnished D and trimming. The sample lists about 170,000 clones, approximately 80% occurring once. V was trimmed by 1 base and J by 4 bases, leaving 12 bases between them. This CDR3 spans 15 amino acids. Germline values: CDR1 SGHVS, CDR2 FQNEAQ. The sequenced sample was peripheral blood. This receptor was obtained from a woman of 80 years or more with active or convalescent COVID-19. The chain links TRBV7-8 to TRBJ2-3, with D maybe TRBD2 (5 bases). CDR3 residues: CASSLDTGNADTQYF. The DNA for the CDR3 is TGTGCCAGCAGCTTAGATACGGGGAACGCAGATACGCAGTATTTT.